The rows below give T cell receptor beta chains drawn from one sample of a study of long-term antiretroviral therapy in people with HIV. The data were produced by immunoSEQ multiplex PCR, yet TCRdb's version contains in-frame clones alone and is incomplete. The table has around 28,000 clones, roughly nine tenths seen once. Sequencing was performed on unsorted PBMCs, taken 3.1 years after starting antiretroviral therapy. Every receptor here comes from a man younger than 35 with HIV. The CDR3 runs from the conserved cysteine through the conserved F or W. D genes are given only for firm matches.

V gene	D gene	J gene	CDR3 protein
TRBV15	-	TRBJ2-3	CATSLPGSVGTHTQYF
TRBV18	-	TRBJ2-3	CASSPGVSGTDTQYF
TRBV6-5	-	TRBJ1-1	CASSSTPGGDTEAFF
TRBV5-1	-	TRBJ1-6	CASSRAVSENSPLHF
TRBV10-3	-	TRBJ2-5	CAISGGQLDETQYF
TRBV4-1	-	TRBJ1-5	CASRQNSAGDQPQHF
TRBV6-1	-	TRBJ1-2	CASSEAKWSYGYTF
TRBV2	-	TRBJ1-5	CASSRQGNQPQHF
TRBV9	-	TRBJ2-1	CASSAQRTNEQFF
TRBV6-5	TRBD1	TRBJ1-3	CASSRDRGLPGAIYF
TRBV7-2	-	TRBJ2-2	CASSPGVDTGELFF